These 2 T cell receptor beta chains came from one sample sequenced in a study of T cell responses to AZD1222 COVID-19 vaccine. Profiled with immunoSEQ multiplex PCR; TCRdb holds only in-frame clones, not every one. Of over 120,000 clones listed, around 85% are singletons. The sequences come from peripheral blood, collected on day 0 of AZD1222 vaccination. Receptor source: an adult in good health.

The table lists this clone with a count of one. The rearrangement links TRBV27 to TRBJ1-2; weak D call: TRBD1 (5 bases). CDR1 is MNHEY and CDR2 is SMNVEV in the germline V gene (reference sequence). V lost 5 bases, J lost 8 bases, and 12 bases lay in between. This CDR3 comprises 12 residues. The CDR3 here is CASSPGPDGYTF. The CDR3 DNA is TGTGCCAGCAGTCCGGGACCTGACGGCTACACCTTC.

This clone came up many times. The DNA for the CDR3 is TGTGCCAGCAGTTCGGGCCTGGCGTCCGGGGAGCTGTTTTTT. Amino acid sequence: CASSSGLASGELFF. This chain uses TRBV6-5 with TRBJ2-2; no clear D. Germline CDR1 is MNHEY and CDR2 is SVGAGI. This CDR3 comprises 14 residues. With 4 bases removed from V and 6 bases from J, the gap between germline ends came to 12 bases.